This TCR beta chain was captured in a study of blood T cell repertoires in COVID-19. Study information: Spain, Italy and the United States supplied samples that represented acute and convalescent COVID-19.

With 4 bases clipped from V and 7 bases from J, the junction kept 10 bases outside the gene matches. The CDR3 runs 14 residues. The germline V gene has CDR1 LGHDT and CDR2 YNNKEL (reference sequence). Study processing details: Scientists estimated how many nucleated cells there were by amplifying reference gene primers. This table comes from immunoSEQ multiplex PCR, and its TCRdb copy is limited to in-frame clones, with some not included. V and J calls and clone size come straight from that table; D and trimming were deduced from the DNA. The data hold roughly 200,000 clones, with 70% to 90% observed a single time.

The TCR comes from a man aged 55 to 70 with acute or convalescent COVID-19. The rearrangement links TRBV3-1 (or the pseudogene TRBV3-2) to TRBJ2-7, with TRBD2 matching 7 bases. Sequencing was done on a sample of peripheral blood. CDR3 sequence: CASSLGVWGGEQYF. The CDR3 coding sequence is TGTGCCAGCAGCCTGGGGGTTTGGGGAGGGGAGCAGTACTTC.